A single sample gave rise to the 18 T cell receptor beta chains below, sequenced in a study of control samples from healthy donors and cancer patients. The assay was immunoSEQ multiplex PCR, and TCRdb's table has in-frame clones only and misses some. The sample includes more than 75,000 clones, approximately 84% of them seen just once. The sample taken for sequencing was PBMCs. Receptor source: a man aged 65 to 85 with lung cancer.

V usage is TRBV2 and J usage is TRBJ2-5; D may be TRBD2 (5 bases). Germline CDR1 and CDR2: SNHLY and FYNNEI. The CDR3 contains 15 residues. V lost 4 bases to trimming and J lost 2 bases, with 14 bases between them. The CDR3 spells CASSAGKTIQETQYF. CDR3 nucleotides: TGTGCCAGCAGTGCCGGGAAGACTATACAAGAGACCCAGTACTTC.

This chain joins TRBV7-9 and TRBJ1-4; TRBD1 matches at 7 bases. This CDR3 spans 12 amino acids. V shed 9 bases and J 5 bases; nucleotides not matched to a gene: 3. Germline V gene lookup returns CDR1 SEHNR and CDR2 FQNEAQ (reference sequence). CDR3 DNA: TGTGCCAGTCGGGACAGAAATGAAAAACTGTTTTTT. This gives the protein CASRDRNEKLFF.

This clone was observed a few times. The chain is built from TRBV5-1 and TRBJ2-1; TRBD1 matches at 7 bases. This CDR3 has 13 amino acids. Germline V gene lookup returns CDR1 SGHRS and CDR2 YFSETQ. Germline trimming cut 6 bases from V and 5 bases from J; bases unmatched to any gene: 5. This CDR3 is CASTRDSNNEQFF. The CDR3 coding sequence is TGCGCCAGCACCAGGGACAGCAACAATGAGCAGTTCTTC.

This clone was recorded a few times. The V call is TRBV6-5, the J call TRBJ2-5; D remains unclear. Germline-derived CDR1 and CDR2 are MNHEY and SVGAGI. The CDR3 sequence is 15 residues long. V lost 0 bases to trimming and J lost 9 bases, with 17 bases between them. DNA for the CDR3: TGTGCCAGCAGTTACTCGCTGGGTGGCAGCCAGGCCCAGTACTTC. Its protein is CASSYSLGGSQAQYF.

This clone was seen a handful of times. This chain uses TRBV19 with TRBJ2-5; D may be TRBD1 (6 bases). This CDR3 spans 16 amino acids. The ends were cut back, 1 base at V and 5 bases at J, with 17 bases in the middle. CDR1 is LNHDA and CDR2 is SQIVND in the germline V gene (reference sequence). CDR3 in amino acids: CASSIGGLGGVETQYF. CDR3 in DNA: TGTGCCAGTAGTATAGGGGGGCTAGGGGGTGTTGAGACCCAGTACTTC.

This chain joins TRBV2 and TRBJ1-2; no reliable D call. V lost 3 bases and J 7 bases, leaving 15 bases between the germline ends. CDR1 is SNHLY and CDR2 is FYNNEI in the germline V gene. The length of the CDR3 is 14 residues. CDR3 region: CASSEVAGGGGYTF. CDR3 nucleotide sequence: TGTGCCAGCAGTGAGGTGGCAGGCGGCGGTGGCTACACCTTC.

J is TRBJ1-5 and V is TRBV6-5; no reliable D call. The CDR3 has 14 amino acids. V was clipped by 5 bases and J by 3 bases, with 11 bases between them. Germline CDR1 is MNHEY and CDR2 is SVGAGI. The CDR3 region is CASSPRADNQPQHF. The CDR3 coding sequence is TGTGCCAGCAGTCCTCGGGCAGACAATCAGCCCCAGCATTTT.

The rearrangement links TRBV2 to TRBJ2-1, with TRBD2 identical over 10 bases. After removal of 3 bases from V and 4 bases from J, the junction contained 12 bases not matched to a gene. This CDR3 is 18 amino acids long. From germline, CDR1 is SNHLY and CDR2 FYNNEI. The CDR3 region has the DNA TGTGCCAGCAGTGACCCCCGAACCCTAGCGGGGGTATACAATGAGCAGTTCTTC. Amino acid sequence: CASSDPRTLAGVYNEQFF.

The chain combines TRBV24-1 with TRBJ2-2, with 12 bases matching TRBD1. Germline CDR1 is KGHDR and CDR2 is SFDVKD. The CDR3 has 16 amino acids. J lost 5 bases, V lost 7 bases, and 7 bases had no gene match. The CDR3, as DNA: TGTGCCACCAGGGCGGGACAGGGGGCGCGGACCGGGGAGCTGTTTTTT. Its protein is CATRAGQGARTGELFF.

This sequence joins TRBV6-1 and TRBJ1-2, with D possibly matching TRBD1 (5 bases). The CDR3 is 15 residues long. V was pared by 1 base and J by 4 bases, with 13 bases between. Germline lookup yields CDR1 MNHNS and CDR2 SASEGT. The CDR3 DNA follows: TGTGCCAGCAGTGAAGTATGGACAAACTTCTATGGCTACACCTTC. This sequence encodes CASSEVWTNFYGYTF.

The J gene is TRBJ2-2, the V gene TRBV6-5; 9 bases match TRBD1. Germline V gene data show CDR1 as MNHEY and CDR2 as SVGAGI. The CDR3 has 16 amino acids. V gave up 4 bases and J gave up 6 bases; unmatched junction bases: 9. The chain's CDR3 is CASSSFRDRVAGELFF. The CDR3 coding sequence is TGTGCCAGCAGTTCATTTCGGGACAGGGTGGCCGGGGAGCTGTTTTTT.

The chain uses TRBV5-1 and TRBJ2-3; no clear D gene. The CDR3 is 14 amino acids. V lost 5 bases and J lost 3, with 13 bases in between. Germline CDR1 and CDR2: SGHRS and YFSETQ. The CDR3 here is CASRRTPRTDTQYF. Written as DNA, the CDR3 is TGCGCCAGCAGGCGGACCCCAAGGACAGATACGCAGTATTTT.

The rearrangement links TRBV5-6 to TRBJ2-7; a weak D match, TRBD2 (6 bases). CDR3 size: 19 residues. Trimming left V 4 bases short and J 0 bases short, with 26 bases between. Germline CDR1 is SGHDT and CDR2 is YYEEEE. The CDR3 bases are TGTGCCAGCAGCGAGAACGTCGGCCAGGGAGGAAAAAGCTCCTACGAGCAGTACTTC. It codes for CASSENVGQGGKSSYEQYF.

This sequence joins TRBV11-3 and TRBJ2-1; D remains ambiguous. The CDR3 spans 13 residues. The V end was cut by 4 bases, the J end by 6 bases, with 10 bases between. CDR1 SGHNT and CDR2 YENEEA come from the germline V gene. CDR3 nucleotide sequence: TGTGCCAGCAGCTATACCCCGAGCAATGAGCAGTTCTTC. Protein product: CASSYTPSNEQFF.

The chain links TRBV11-2 to TRBJ2-5; D possibly corresponds to TRBD2 (6 bases). The CDR3 covers 16 residues. Germline V gives CDR1 SGHAT, CDR2 FQNNGV. V was clipped by 0 bases and J by 1 base, with 12 bases between them. CDR3 in DNA: TGTGCCAGCAGCTTAGATGGGGACTGGCTCCAAGAGACCCAGTACTTC. This sequence encodes CASSLDGDWLQETQYF.

The genes are TRBV4-2 and TRBJ1-2; D remains ambiguous. The CDR3 is made up of 15 amino acids. CDR1 and CDR2 (germline): LGHNA, YNFKEQ. Trimming removed 0 bases from V and 4 bases from J, with 12 bases in between. Written as DNA, the CDR3 is TGTGCCAGCAGCCAAGATAAGGGATACGGCTATGGCTACACCTTC. Protein product: CASSQDKGYGYGYTF.

The V call is TRBV10-3, the J call TRBJ1-4; TRBD1 might be the D (5 bases). There are 15 residues in the CDR3. V lost 4 bases and J 7 bases, leaving 16 bases between the germline ends. Germline V lookup: CDR1 ENHRY, CDR2 SYGVKD. CDR3: CAISGQPSGGEKLFF. CDR3 coding DNA: TGTGCCATCAGTGGTCAGCCCTCCGGGGGTGAAAAACTGTTTTTT.

The chain employs TRBV9 and TRBJ2-3; 11 nucleotides line up with TRBD2. CDR1 and CDR2 from the germline V gene are SGDLS and YYNGEE. This CDR3 has 17 residues. With V trimmed by 0 bases and J by 1 base, 4 bases remained unmatched. The CDR3 reads CASSVVGSGGGTDTQYF. Written as DNA, the CDR3 is TGTGCCAGCAGCGTAGTTGGTAGCGGGGGGGGCACAGATACGCAGTATTTT. The whole variable domain, filled in from reference TRBV9 and TRBJ2-3, reads DSGVTQTPKHLITATGQRVTLRCSPRSGDLSVYWYQQSLDQGLQFLIQYYNGEERAKGNILERFSAQQFPDLHSELNLSSLELGDSALYFCASSVVGSGGGTDTQYFGPGTRLTVL.